This T cell receptor beta chain came from a study of early T cells in non-severe SARS-CoV-2 infection. Looking at the study overall: With bulk RNA from unsorted whole blood as input, sequencing yielded unpaired chains.

Study-level points and caveats: Matching results from VDJdb favored anti-spike CD8 responses, leaving private and CD4 specificities undetected.

The CDR3 length is 15 residues. J lost 7 bases, V lost 5 bases, and 5 bases had no gene match. Germline assignment: CDR1 SEHNR and CDR2 FQNEAQ (reference sequence). Note on this clonotype: Its antigen is currently unknown.

The library protocol tagged individual cDNA molecules with unique molecular identifiers. TCRdb itself ran the 5' RACE reads through MiXCR, one entry per CDR3 protein. The table lists 30,000 to 40,000 distinct CDR3 sequences, around 5% of them singletons. The clonotype was recovered from an adult who was a healthcare worker with PCR-confirmed SARS-CoV-2 infection or an uninfected control (not recorded which). This rearrangement joins TRBV7-9 to TRBJ2-1; 13 bases match TRBD2. Sequencing used whole blood. The CDR3 DNA sequence: TGTGCCAGCAGCGAAGGGACTAGCGGGGTAAATGAGCAGTTCTTC. This codes for CASSEGTSGVNEQFF.